In its sample, the clone carrying this T cell receptor beta chain was seen once. The antigen remains undetermined. This specimen comes from a study of T-cell memory formation after mild COVID-19. In germline, CDR1 is SNHLY, CDR2 FYNNEI. The CDR3 loop spans 14 amino acids. Trimming shortened V by 3 bases and J by 2 bases, and 11 bases separated the two germline ends. The study's findings and limits: While clones contracting from day 15 to 85 were balanced between CD4 and CD8, later expanders leaned CD4+. Detection of some responders pre-infection suggested pre-existing cross-reactive memory T cells participated.

Via MiXCR, TCRdb re-called the 5' RACE reads, giving one row per CDR3 protein. The table lists about 250,000 distinct CDR3 sequences, about a sixth of them singletons. The sequencing sample was made of PBMCs or a T cell subset sorted from them (not recorded which). The V and J genes are TRBV2 and TRBJ2-7, with a weak D call TRBD2 (6 bases). This TCR was sampled from a man in his late teens or twenties who had mild COVID-19 (a few samples of this study predate the infection). Cell type and time point are not known. The CDR3 sequence is CASSELAVPYEQYF. The CDR3 nucleotides read TGTGCCAGCAGTGAGTTAGCGGTCCCCTACGAGCAGTACTTC.